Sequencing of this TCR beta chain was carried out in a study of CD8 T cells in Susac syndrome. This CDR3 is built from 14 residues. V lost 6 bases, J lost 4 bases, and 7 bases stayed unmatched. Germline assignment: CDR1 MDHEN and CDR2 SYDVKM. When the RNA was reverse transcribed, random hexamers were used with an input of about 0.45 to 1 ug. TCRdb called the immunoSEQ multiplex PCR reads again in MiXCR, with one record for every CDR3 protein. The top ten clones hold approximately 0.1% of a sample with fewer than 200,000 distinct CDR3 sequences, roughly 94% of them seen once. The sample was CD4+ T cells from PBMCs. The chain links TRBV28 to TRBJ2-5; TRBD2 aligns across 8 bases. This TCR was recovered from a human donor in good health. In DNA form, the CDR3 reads TGTGCCAGCAGCCGAGCGGGAGTGTCAGAGACCCAGTACTTC. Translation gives CASSRAGVSETQYF. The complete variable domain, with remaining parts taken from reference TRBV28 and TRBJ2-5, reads DVKVTQSSRYLVKRTGEKVFLECVQDMDHENMFWYRQDPGLGLRLIYFSYDVKMKEKGDIPEGYSVSREKKERFSLILESASTNQTSMYLCASSRAGVSETQYFGPGTRLLVL.